This T cell receptor beta chain was found in a study of cytomegalovirus exposure and HLA in healthy donors. The PCR contained 60 Vbeta and 13 Jbeta primers. Clones were sequenced by immunoSEQ multiplex PCR, and TCRdb holds only the in-frame ones, with some missing. Among under 55,000 clones listed, 60% to 75% were seen once. The CDR3 covers 16 residues. The trim removed 2 bases at V and 2 bases at J, leaving 8 bases unmatched. The germline CDR1 and CDR2 sequences are WSHSY and SAAADI. The specimen sequenced was PBMCs. This sequence originates from a woman in her forties or fifties in good health and CMV-seronegative. The J gene is TRBJ2-5, the V gene TRBV10-2, with 7 positions matching TRBD2. This CDR3 is CASSEPAGVRQETQYF. For the CDR3, the DNA is TGCGCCAGCAGTGAGCCGGCGGGGGTACGGCAAGAGACCCAGTACTTC.